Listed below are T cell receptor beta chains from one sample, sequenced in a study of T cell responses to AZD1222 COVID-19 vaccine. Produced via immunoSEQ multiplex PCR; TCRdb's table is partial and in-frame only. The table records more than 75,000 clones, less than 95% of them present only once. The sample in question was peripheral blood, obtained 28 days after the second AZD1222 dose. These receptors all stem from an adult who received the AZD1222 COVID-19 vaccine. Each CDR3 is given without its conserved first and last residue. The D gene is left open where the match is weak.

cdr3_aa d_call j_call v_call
ASNPGDTYNSPLH - TRBJ1-6 TRBV6-5
ARRGGGEETQY - TRBJ2-5 TRBV19
ASSFSVTEAF - TRBJ1-1 TRBV12-3/TRBV12-4
ASSLGGAGELF - TRBJ2-2 TRBV13
ASSIEVAGTSTDTQY TRBD2 TRBJ2-3 TRBV19
ASSQDPIRDRSTDTQY TRBD1 TRBJ2-3 TRBV3-1/TRBV3-2
ASSQTAQETQY - TRBJ2-5 TRBV6-5
ASSLASQETQY - TRBJ2-5 TRBV5-1
ASSPAGRNNQPQH - TRBJ1-5 TRBV18
ASSPVDRYIYEQY TRBD1 TRBJ2-7 TRBV7-9
ASSPYRVNQPQH - TRBJ1-5 TRBV28
ASYPAGGLNEQF TRBD2 TRBJ2-1 TRBV6-5
ATSRDKRGPQH - TRBJ1-5 TRBV15
ASSQGTGNTEAF TRBD1 TRBJ1-1 TRBV3-1/TRBV3-2
ASSGAVSYEQY - TRBJ2-7 TRBV2
ASSYADRGLYEQY TRBD1 TRBJ2-7 TRBV6-5
ASSFEAGGRKGSPLH - TRBJ1-6 TRBV5-1
ASSFGGSYEQY - TRBJ2-7 TRBV5-4
ASSFRVNTGELF - TRBJ2-2 TRBV7-9
ASNPDRETYGYT TRBD1 TRBJ1-2 TRBV19
ASSVGQGNQPQH - TRBJ1-5 TRBV9
ASSLRGQAGETQY TRBD1 TRBJ2-5 TRBV11-2
ASSFKGAVTQY TRBD1 TRBJ2-5 TRBV5-8
ASSLDRGPINTDTQY TRBD1 TRBJ2-3 TRBV5-6
ASRWGSSYNEQF - TRBJ2-1 TRBV19
ASSEDPGTGGGENEKLF TRBD1 TRBJ1-4 TRBV4-2
ASSQVDRAPLKNEQF TRBD1 TRBJ2-1 TRBV14
ASSLLGGRNTEAF - TRBJ1-1 TRBV5-1
SVDGASGSSSYNEQF TRBD2 TRBJ2-1 TRBV29-1
ATSETGTGFQPQH TRBD1 TRBJ1-5 TRBV24-1
AARGQANTEAF TRBD1 TRBJ1-1 TRBV2
ASSLDGYTGELF - TRBJ2-2 TRBV5-1
ASNTGWETQY - TRBJ2-5 TRBV19
ASSLEPSGANVLT - TRBJ2-6 TRBV7-2
ASSDRVNTEAF - TRBJ1-1 TRBV7-3
ASRCVQRGRTDTQY - TRBJ2-3 TRBV12-2
ASSGQIYQPQH - TRBJ1-5 TRBV2